The present T cell receptor beta chain was sequenced within a study of Ad26.COV2.S vaccination and SARS-CoV-2 variants. Study details: Recipients of Ad26.COV2.S got it intramuscularly, once or twice 56 days apart.

Described treatment: about 20 received Ad26.COV2.S at low or high dose, single or two shots; 5 received placebo; per-sample allocation not given. After the first vaccine or placebo injection, samples were drawn on day 63. The vaccine antigen was prefusion-stabilized Wuhan SARS-CoV-2 spike. Assay used: immunoSEQ multiplex PCR; TCRdb lists only in-frame clones, some missing. The data show fewer than 400,000 clones, with approximately 90% seen just once and around 3.4% held by the top ten. A few counts support this clone. Antigen unknown. Whole-study findings and limits: Whether participants received vaccine or placebo, their non-spike TCR breadth was similar. The TCR-based breadth and depth measures might underestimate overall T cell responses.

The sequences come from peripheral blood, collected in a trial of Ad26.COV2.S vaccine versus placebo. The TCR comes from a person aged 18-60 years who received the Ad26.COV2.S COVID-19 vaccine or a placebo.

The CDR3 region is CASSRVSDRGTEAFF. CDR3 bases: TGTGCCAGCAGCCGGGTGTCGGACAGAGGGACTGAAGCTTTCTTT. The chain links TRBV11-3 to TRBJ1-1, with D maybe TRBD1 (6 bases). The CDR3 length is 15 residues. V was pared by 5 bases and J by 5 bases, with 18 bases between. Germline V lookup: CDR1 SGHNT, CDR2 YENEEA.